The 6 T cell receptor beta chains presented below share a single source sample, sequenced in a study of cytotoxic CD8 clonotypes in ibrutinib-treated CLL. Sequenced by immunoSEQ multiplex PCR; TCRdb stores in-frame clones only, minus some. The sample has fewer than 90,000 clones, just over 85% seen once. The specimen comprised PBMCs, sampled before ibrutinib treatment. These receptors came from a human donor with chronic lymphocytic leukemia.

V usage is TRBV30 and J usage is TRBJ2-4; no clear D. The CDR3 loop spans 13 amino acids. Germline CDR1 is GTSNPN and CDR2 is SVGIG (reference sequence). Trimming stripped 1 base from V and 2 bases from J, with 6 bases between. The CDR3 nucleotides read TGTGCCTGGAGTGATAAGACCAAAAACATTCAGTACTTC. Its protein product is CAWSDKTKNIQYF.

V usage is TRBV7-2 and J usage is TRBJ2-1; D not resolved. The CDR3 loop spans 13 amino acids. The V gene lost 3 bases and the J gene lost 6 bases, with 9 bases spanning the gap. Germline CDR1 SGHTA, CDR2 FQGNSA. This CDR3 reads CASSLVFINEQFF. CDR3 bases: TGTGCCAGCAGCTTGGTGTTCATCAATGAGCAGTTCTTC.

The rearrangement links TRBV7-9 to TRBJ1-2, with D perhaps TRBD1 (5 bases). CDR3 length: 15 residues. Germline-derived CDR1 and CDR2 are SEHNR and FQNEAQ (reference sequence). The V end was cut by 2 bases, the J end by 1 base, with 11 bases between. This chain's CDR3 is CASSLPGTVNYGYTF. The CDR3 region has the DNA TGTGCCAGCAGCTTACCCGGGACGGTTAACTATGGCTACACCTTC.

The chain uses TRBV6-5 and TRBJ1-2; tentatively, D is TRBD1 (6 bases). The CDR3 covers 11 residues. The V and J ends lost 5 bases and 7 bases respectively, with 8 bases between them. Germline CDR1 reads MNHEY; CDR2 reads SVGAGI. The CDR3 DNA reads as TGTGCCAGCAGTCAGGGGCGTGGCTACACCTTC. It specifies CASSQGRGYTF.

The chain carries TRBV5-5 and TRBJ2-7, with 11 bases fitting TRBD2. Losses at the gene ends were 1 base for V and 2 bases for J; bases not matched to a gene: 2. The CDR3 contains 15 residues. Looked up from germline, CDR1 is SGHKS and CDR2 is YYEKEE (reference sequence). CDR3 in amino acids: CASSLTSGRTYEQYF. In nucleotides, the CDR3 is TGTGCCAGCAGCTTGACTAGCGGGAGAACCTACGAGCAGTACTTC.

The chain uses TRBV29-1 and TRBJ1-4, with a possible D match to TRBD1 (6 bases). The CDR3 contains 14 residues. Trimming cost V 4 bases and J 5 bases, with 14 bases left between them. Germline loops: CDR1 SQVTM, CDR2 ANQGSEA. The CDR3 loop reads CSVVGGQGNEKLFF. In nucleotides, the CDR3 is TGCAGCGTTGTAGGGGGGCAGGGAAATGAAAAACTGTTTTTT.